This section outlines one T cell receptor beta chain sequence together with its context. The data belong to a study of blood T cell repertoires in COVID-19. Assay: immunoSEQ multiplex PCR; the TCRdb copy retains only in-frame clones and omits some. Of roughly 230,000 clones in the sample, roughly 80% were seen once. This CDR3 is 16 amino acids long. Germline CDR1 is SGHNT and CDR2 is YYREEE (reference sequence). The V gene lost 2 bases and the J gene lost 4 bases, with 19 bases spanning the gap. The gene calls are TRBV5-4 and TRBJ2-7, with TRBD2 as a possible D gene (6 bases). This clonotype was obtained from a man aged 50 to 60 with active or convalescent COVID-19. The specimen was peripheral blood. The CDR3 DNA follows: TGTGCCAGCAGCTTCGGCAGGGCCTCTAGCGATTACGAGCAGTACTTC. Protein product: CASSFGRASSDYEQYF.